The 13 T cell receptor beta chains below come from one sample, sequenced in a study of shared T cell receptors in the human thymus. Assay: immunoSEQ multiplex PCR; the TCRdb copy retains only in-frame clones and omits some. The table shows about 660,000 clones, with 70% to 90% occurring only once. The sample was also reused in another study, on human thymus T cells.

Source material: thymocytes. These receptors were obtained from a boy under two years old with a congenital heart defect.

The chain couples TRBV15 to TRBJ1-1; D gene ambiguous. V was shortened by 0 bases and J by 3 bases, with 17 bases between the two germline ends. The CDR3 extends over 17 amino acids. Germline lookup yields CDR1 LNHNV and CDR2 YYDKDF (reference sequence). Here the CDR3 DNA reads TGTGCCACCAGCAGAGAGACTAATCCTTTAAGGGACACTGAAGCTTTCTTT. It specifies CATSRETNPLRDTEAFF. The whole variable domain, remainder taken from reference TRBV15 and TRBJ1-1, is DAMVIQNPRYQVTQFGKPVTLSCSQTLNHNVMYWYQQKSSQAPKLLFHYYDKDFNNEADTPDNFQSRRPNTSFCFLDIRSPGLGDTAMYLCATSRETNPLRDTEAFFGQGTRLTVV.

CDR3 sequence (DNA): TGTGCCAGCACCACCCGGGGGAATAAGCGGGATAATGTGGCCAAAAACATTCAGTACTTC. Amino acids: CASTTRGNKRDNVAKNIQYF. The V call is TRBV2, the J call TRBJ2-4; 7 positions agree with TRBD2. CDR3 length equals 20 residues. Germline V gene sequence: CDR1 SNHLY, CDR2 FYNNEI. Trimming took 7 bases from V and 1 from J; bases not matched to a gene: 22.

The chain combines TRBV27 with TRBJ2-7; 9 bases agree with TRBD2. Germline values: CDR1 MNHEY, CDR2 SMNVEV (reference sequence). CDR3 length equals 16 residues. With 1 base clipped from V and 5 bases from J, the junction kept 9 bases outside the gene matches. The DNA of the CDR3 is TGTGCCAGCAGTTTATTCGGGCGGGAGGGGGTAAACGAGCAGTACTTC. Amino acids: CASSLFGREGVNEQYF.

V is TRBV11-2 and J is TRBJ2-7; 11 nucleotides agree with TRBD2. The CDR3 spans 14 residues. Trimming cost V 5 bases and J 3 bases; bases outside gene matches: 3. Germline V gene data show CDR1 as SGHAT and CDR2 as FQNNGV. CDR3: CASSAGLAVYEQYF. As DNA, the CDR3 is TGTGCCAGCAGCGCGGGACTAGCGGTCTACGAGCAGTACTTC.

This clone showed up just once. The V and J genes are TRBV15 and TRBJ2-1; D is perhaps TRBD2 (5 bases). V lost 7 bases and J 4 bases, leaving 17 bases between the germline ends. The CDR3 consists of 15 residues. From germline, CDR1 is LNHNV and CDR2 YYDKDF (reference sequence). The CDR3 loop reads CATTLSDGNYNEQFF. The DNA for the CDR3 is TGTGCCACCACCCTTTCCGACGGGAATTACAATGAGCAGTTCTTC.

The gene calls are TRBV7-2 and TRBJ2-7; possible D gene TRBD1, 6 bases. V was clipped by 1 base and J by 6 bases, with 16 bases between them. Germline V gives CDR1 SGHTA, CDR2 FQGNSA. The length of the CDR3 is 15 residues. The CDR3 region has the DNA TGTGCCAGCAGCTTAGGACAGGTCGGCCTTTGCGAGCAGTACTTC. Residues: CASSLGQVGLCEQYF.

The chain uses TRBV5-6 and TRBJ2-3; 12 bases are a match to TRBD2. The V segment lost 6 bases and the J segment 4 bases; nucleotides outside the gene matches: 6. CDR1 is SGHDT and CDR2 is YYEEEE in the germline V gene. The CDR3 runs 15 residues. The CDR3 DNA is TGTGCCAGCAACCTGACTAGCGGGAGACCAGATACGCAGTATTTT. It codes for CASNLTSGRPDTQYF.

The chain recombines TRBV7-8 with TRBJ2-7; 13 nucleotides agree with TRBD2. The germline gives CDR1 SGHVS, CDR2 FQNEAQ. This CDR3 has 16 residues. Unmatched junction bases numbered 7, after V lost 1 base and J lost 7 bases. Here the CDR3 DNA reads TGTGCCAGCAGCTTAGTAGGGACTAGCGGGATGAAAGAGCAGTACTTC. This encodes CASSLVGTSGMKEQYF.

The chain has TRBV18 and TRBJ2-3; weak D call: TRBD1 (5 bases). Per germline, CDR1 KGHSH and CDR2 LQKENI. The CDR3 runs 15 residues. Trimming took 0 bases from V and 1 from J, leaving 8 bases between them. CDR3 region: CASSPPGLGTDTQYF. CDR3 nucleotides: TGTGCCAGCTCACCACCGGGGCTCGGCACAGATACGCAGTATTTT.

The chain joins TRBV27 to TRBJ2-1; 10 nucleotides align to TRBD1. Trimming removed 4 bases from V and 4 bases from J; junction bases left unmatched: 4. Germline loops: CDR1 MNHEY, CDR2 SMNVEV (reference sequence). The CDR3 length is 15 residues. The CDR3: CASSSPGQGYNEQFF. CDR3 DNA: TGTGCCAGCAGTTCCCCGGGACAGGGGTACAATGAGCAGTTCTTC.

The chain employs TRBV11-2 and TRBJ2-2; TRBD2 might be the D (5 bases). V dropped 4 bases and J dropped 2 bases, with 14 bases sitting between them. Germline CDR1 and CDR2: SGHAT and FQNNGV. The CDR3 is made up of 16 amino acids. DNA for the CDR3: TGTGCCAGCAGCTCTGCCCCGGACTCCAACACCGGGGAGCTGTTTTTT. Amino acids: CASSSAPDSNTGELFF.

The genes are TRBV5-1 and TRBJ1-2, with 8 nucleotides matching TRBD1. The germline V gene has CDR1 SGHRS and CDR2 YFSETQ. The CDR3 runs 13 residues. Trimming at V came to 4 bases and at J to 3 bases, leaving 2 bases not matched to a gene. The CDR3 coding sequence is TGCGCCAGCAGCGAGGACAGGGACTATGGCTACACCTTC. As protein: CASSEDRDYGYTF.

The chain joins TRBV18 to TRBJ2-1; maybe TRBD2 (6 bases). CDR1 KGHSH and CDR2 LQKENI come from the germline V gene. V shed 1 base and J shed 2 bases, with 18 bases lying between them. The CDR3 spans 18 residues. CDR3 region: CASSPRRVDSRTYNEQFF. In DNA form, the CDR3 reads TGTGCCAGCTCACCACGGAGGGTTGATAGCCGAACCTACAATGAGCAGTTCTTC.